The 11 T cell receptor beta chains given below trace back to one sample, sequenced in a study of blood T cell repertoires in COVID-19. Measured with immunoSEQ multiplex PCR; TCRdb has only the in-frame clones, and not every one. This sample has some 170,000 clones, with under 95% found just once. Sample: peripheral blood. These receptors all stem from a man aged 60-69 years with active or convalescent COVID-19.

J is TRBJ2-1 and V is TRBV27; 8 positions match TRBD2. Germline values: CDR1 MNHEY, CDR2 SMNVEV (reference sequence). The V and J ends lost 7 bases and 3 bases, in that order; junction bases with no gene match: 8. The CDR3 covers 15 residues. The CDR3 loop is CASNKAGVGYNEQFF. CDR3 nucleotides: TGTGCCAGCAACAAAGCGGGAGTCGGCTACAATGAGCAGTTCTTC.

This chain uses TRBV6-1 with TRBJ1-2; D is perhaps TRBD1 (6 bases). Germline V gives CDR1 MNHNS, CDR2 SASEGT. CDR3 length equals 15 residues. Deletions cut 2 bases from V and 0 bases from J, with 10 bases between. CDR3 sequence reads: CASSEYGTSNYGYTF. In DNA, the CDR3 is TGTGCCAGCAGTGAATACGGGACATCTAACTATGGCTACACCTTC.

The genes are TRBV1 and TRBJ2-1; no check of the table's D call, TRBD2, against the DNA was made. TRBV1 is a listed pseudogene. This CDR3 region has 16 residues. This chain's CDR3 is CTRPPLVAGGYNEQFF. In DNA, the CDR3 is TGCACCAGACCACCCCTGGTAGCGGGTGGCTACAATGAGCAGTTCTTC.

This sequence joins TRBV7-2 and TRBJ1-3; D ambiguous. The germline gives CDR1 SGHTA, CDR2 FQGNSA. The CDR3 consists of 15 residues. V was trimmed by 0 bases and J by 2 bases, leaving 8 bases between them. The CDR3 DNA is TGTGCCAGCAGCTTAGCCCCCCAGACTGGAAACACCATATATTTT. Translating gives CASSLAPQTGNTIYF. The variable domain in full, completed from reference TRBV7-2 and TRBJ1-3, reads GAGVSQSPSNKVTEKGKDVELRCDPISGHTALYWYRQSLGQGLEFLIYFQGNSAPDKSGLPSDRFSAERTGGSVSTLTIQRTQQEDSAVYLCASSLAPQTGNTIYFGEGSWLTVV.

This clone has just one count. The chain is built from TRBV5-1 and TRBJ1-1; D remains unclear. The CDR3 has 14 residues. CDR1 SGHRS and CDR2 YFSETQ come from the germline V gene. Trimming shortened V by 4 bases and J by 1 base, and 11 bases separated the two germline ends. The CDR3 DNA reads TGCGCCAGCAGCGGGCCAGAACCGAACACTGAAGCTTTCTTT. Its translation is CASSGPEPNTEAFF.

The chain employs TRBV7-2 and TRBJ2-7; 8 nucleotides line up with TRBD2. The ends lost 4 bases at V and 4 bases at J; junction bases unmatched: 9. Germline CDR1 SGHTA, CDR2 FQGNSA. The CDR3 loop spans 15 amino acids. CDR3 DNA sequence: TGTGCCAGCAGCTCCCCGGGCGGGAGGTCTTACGAGCAGTACTTC. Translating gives CASSSPGGRSYEQYF.

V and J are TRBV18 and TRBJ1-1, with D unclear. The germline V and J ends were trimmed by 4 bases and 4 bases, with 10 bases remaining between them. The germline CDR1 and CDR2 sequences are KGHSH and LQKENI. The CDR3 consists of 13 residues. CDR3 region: CASSQGEFTEAFF. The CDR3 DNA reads TGTGCCAGCTCACAGGGAGAGTTCACTGAAGCTTTCTTT.

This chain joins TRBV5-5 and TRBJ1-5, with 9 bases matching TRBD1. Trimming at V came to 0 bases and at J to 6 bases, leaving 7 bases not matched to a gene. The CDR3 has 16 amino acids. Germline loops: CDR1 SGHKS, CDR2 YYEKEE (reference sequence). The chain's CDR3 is CASSLAGQGAVQPQHF. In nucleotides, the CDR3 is TGTGCCAGCAGCTTGGCGGGACAGGGAGCCGTTCAGCCCCAGCATTTT. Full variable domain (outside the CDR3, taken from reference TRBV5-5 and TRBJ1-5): DAGVTQSPTHLIKTRGQQVTLRCSPISGHKSVSWYQQVLGQGPQFIFQYYEKEERGRGNFPDRFSARQFPNYSSELNVNALLLGDSALYLCASSLAGQGAVQPQHFGDGTRLSIL.

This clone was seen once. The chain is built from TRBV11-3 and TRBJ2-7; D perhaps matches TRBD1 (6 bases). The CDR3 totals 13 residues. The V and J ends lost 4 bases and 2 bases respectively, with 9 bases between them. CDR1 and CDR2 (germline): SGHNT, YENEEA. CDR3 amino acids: CASSSTGTYEQYF. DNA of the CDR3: TGTGCCAGCAGCTCGACAGGTACCTACGAGCAGTACTTC.

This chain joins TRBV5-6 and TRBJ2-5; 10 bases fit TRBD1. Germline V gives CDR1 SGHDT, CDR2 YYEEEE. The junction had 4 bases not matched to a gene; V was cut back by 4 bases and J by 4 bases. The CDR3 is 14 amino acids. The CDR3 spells CASSATGGGETQYF. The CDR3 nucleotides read TGTGCCAGCAGCGCGACAGGGGGCGGAGAGACCCAGTACTTC.

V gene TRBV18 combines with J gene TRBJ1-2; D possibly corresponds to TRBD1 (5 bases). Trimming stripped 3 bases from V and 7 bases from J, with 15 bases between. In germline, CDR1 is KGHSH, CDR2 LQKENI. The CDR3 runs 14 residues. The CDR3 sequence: CASSPPRQGGGYTF. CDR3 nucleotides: TGTGCCAGCTCACCCCCTCGGCAGGGAGGTGGCTACACCTTC.